The 21 T cell receptor beta chains below were found in one sample sequenced in a study of blood T cell repertoires in COVID-19. Sequencing used immunoSEQ multiplex PCR; TCRdb keeps in-frame clones, though not all of them. The sample consists of about 200,000 clones, roughly 90% of them appearing once. Sequencing used peripheral blood. The receptors originated from a man aged 18 to 30 with active or convalescent COVID-19.

This clone was seen just once. The chain carries TRBV10-3 and TRBJ1-3; TRBD1 might be the D (6 bases). Trimming cost V 6 bases and J 0 bases, with 9 bases left between them. This CDR3 region has 14 residues. Germline V gene lookup returns CDR1 ENHRY and CDR2 SYGVKD. CDR3 protein: CAISSQGSGNTIYF. The DNA of the CDR3 is TGTGCCATCAGCTCACAGGGCTCTGGAAACACCATATATTTT.

The chain has TRBV12-3 or TRBV12-4 and TRBJ2-1; TRBD1 matches at 10 bases. The CDR3 length is 13 residues. The J segment lost 7 bases and the V segment lost 6 bases, leaving 3 bases of the junction unmatched. The CDR3 DNA follows: TGTGCCAGCAGACGGACAGGGGGAAATGAGCAGTTCTTC. Amino acids: CASRRTGGNEQFF.

This chain joins TRBV6-5 and TRBJ1-2; D unclear. The length of the CDR3 is 13 residues. Germline V gene lookup returns CDR1 MNHEY and CDR2 SVGAGI. The V end lost 0 bases, the J end lost 6 bases, and 8 bases lay between the germline ends. The chain's CDR3 is CASSYSRENGYTF. CDR3 coding DNA: TGTGCCAGCAGTTACTCGAGAGAAAATGGCTACACCTTC.

The rearrangement uses TRBV19 and TRBJ1-5; 8 nucleotides align to TRBD1. Germline-derived CDR1 and CDR2 are LNHDA and SQIVND (reference sequence). CDR3 length equals 14 residues. Trimming took 7 bases from V and 11 from J; bases not matched to a gene: 13. The CDR3 nucleotides are TGTGCCAGTAAGACCCAGGGGGCGGACAGGGCCCAGCATTTT. This codes for CASKTQGADRAQHF.

This sequence joins TRBV7-9 and TRBJ1-6, with D possibly matching TRBD1 (5 bases). V was pared by 5 bases and J by 5 bases, with 13 bases between. Germline lookup yields CDR1 SEHNR and CDR2 FQNEAQ (reference sequence). This CDR3 contains 15 residues. The CDR3 region is CASSPVGANNSPLHF. Written as DNA, the CDR3 is TGTGCCAGCAGCCCGGTTGGGGCCAATAATTCACCCCTCCACTTT.

This sequence joins TRBV4-2 and TRBJ1-5, with a weak D call TRBD1 (6 bases). Trimming removed 4 bases from V and 3 bases from J, with 10 bases in between. In germline, CDR1 is LGHNA, CDR2 YNFKEQ. There are 14 residues in the CDR3. The CDR3 nucleotides read TGTGCCAGCAGCCCTACAGGGTACAATCAGCCCCAGCATTTT. It specifies CASSPTGYNQPQHF.

This clone turned up a few times. The V call is TRBV30, the J call TRBJ1-3, with TRBD1 matching 7 bases. V trimming: 3 bases; J trimming: 8 bases; junction bases outside the gene matches: 7. Germline CDR1 is GTSNPN and CDR2 is SVGIG (reference sequence). This CDR3 region has 13 residues. The CDR3 DNA follows: TGTGCCTGGAGACAGGGGAGTGTGGACACCATATATTTT. Translating gives CAWRQGSVDTIYF.

This chain connects TRBV5-4 to TRBJ2-5; TRBD2 matches at 8 bases. The CDR3 extends over 16 amino acids. In germline, CDR1 is SGHNT, CDR2 YYREEE (reference sequence). Losses at the gene ends were 2 bases for V and 5 bases for J; bases not matched to a gene: 11. The CDR3 DNA sequence: TGTGCCAGCAGCTTTAGCGCGGGAGGAGTAGGGGAGACCCAGTACTTC. It encodes CASSFSAGGVGETQYF.

The rearrangement uses TRBV27 and TRBJ1-1; D not resolved. Germline V gene data show CDR1 as MNHEY and CDR2 as SMNVEV (reference sequence). V shed 4 bases and J shed 4 bases, with 10 bases lying between them. The CDR3 is 13 residues long. The CDR3 DNA is TGTGCCAGCAGTTCTACAGAACGCACTGAAGCTTTCTTT. Translating it yields CASSSTERTEAFF.

The chain uses TRBV2 and TRBJ2-5; TRBD2 agrees at 8 bases. CDR1 is SNHLY, CDR2 FYNNEI, per germline. V gave up 10 bases and J gave up 3 bases; unmatched junction bases: 19. This CDR3 comprises 17 residues. The CDR3 reads CAIRQELRGALEETQYF. The DNA of the CDR3 is TGTGCCATCAGACAAGAGCTGCGGGGGGCCCTCGAAGAGACCCAGTACTTC.

The chain has TRBV7-9 and TRBJ2-3; TRBD1 agrees at 7 bases. Germline V gives CDR1 SEHNR, CDR2 FQNEAQ (reference sequence). The J segment lost 0 bases and the V segment lost 2 bases, leaving 5 bases of the junction unmatched. The CDR3 is 16 residues long. CDR3 amino acids: CASSLRQGVSTDTQYF. CDR3 bases: TGTGCCAGCAGCTTACGCCAGGGGGTGAGCACAGATACGCAGTATTTT.

V is TRBV7-9 and J is TRBJ1-1, with D possibly matching TRBD1 (6 bases). CDR1 SEHNR and CDR2 FQNEAQ come from the germline V gene (reference sequence). Trimming took 1 base from V and 11 from J, leaving 11 bases between them. The CDR3 loop spans 12 amino acids. CDR3 in amino acids: CASSLDNREAFF. In DNA, the CDR3 is TGTGCCAGCAGCTTAGATAACAGGGAGGCTTTCTTT.

The chain links TRBV5-4 to TRBJ2-5; possible D gene TRBD2, 6 bases. The CDR3 sequence is 14 residues long. The germline V gene encodes CDR1 SGHNT and CDR2 YYREEE (reference sequence). Trimming took off 9 bases at V and 3 bases at J, with 18 bases between the two ends. In DNA, the CDR3 is TGTGCCACCACGAAGGGTGGCGGGGAAGAGACCCAGTACTTC. It codes for CATTKGGGEETQYF.

This chain connects TRBV24-1 to TRBJ2-1; D possibly corresponds to TRBD2 (5 bases). The CDR3 has 16 residues. Germline values: CDR1 KGHDR, CDR2 SFDVKD. V was pared by 2 bases and J by 4 bases, with 14 bases between. The CDR3 sequence is CATSDSLARTYNEQFF. For the CDR3, the DNA is TGTGCCACCAGTGATTCTTTGGCACGGACTTACAATGAGCAGTTCTTC.

This clone occurred once. The chain combines TRBV2 with TRBJ2-7, with 7 bases matching TRBD1. V dropped 4 bases and J dropped 2; count of bases not matched to a gene: 8. From germline, CDR1 is SNHLY and CDR2 FYNNEI. The CDR3 is made up of 15 amino acids. The CDR3: CASSGSATGAYEQYF. The CDR3, as DNA: TGTGCCAGCAGTGGTTCAGCCACAGGGGCCTACGAGCAGTACTTC.

The V call is TRBV11-2, the J call TRBJ1-3; no definite D call. CDR3 length: 14 residues. Looked up from germline, CDR1 is SGHAT and CDR2 is FQNNGV. The V and J ends lost 1 base and 4 bases respectively, with 8 bases between them. CDR3 DNA: TGTGCCAGCAGCTTAGGAGGGAACGGAAACACCATATATTTT. Translation gives CASSLGGNGNTIYF.

In this sample, this clone turned up a few times. This CDR3 is CAWRWSTYDGNEQYF. CDR3 sequence (DNA): TGTGCCTGGAGATGGTCGACCTACGACGGGAACGAGCAGTACTTC. V and J are TRBV30 and TRBJ2-7; tentative D call: TRBD2 (5 bases). Between the trimmed V and J ends, which lost 3 bases and 5 bases, there was a span of 20 bases. The germline V gene encodes CDR1 GTSNPN and CDR2 SVGIG (reference sequence). CDR3 size: 15 residues.

This sequence joins TRBV2 and TRBJ2-4; possibly TRBD2 for D (6 bases). This CDR3 comprises 13 residues. The V gene's germline CDR1 is SNHLY and CDR2 FYNNEI. Deletions cut 6 bases from V and 8 bases from J, with 14 bases between. CDR3 nucleotides: TGTGCCAGCAGGATGACATGGGAGGACATTCAGTACTTC. The encoded protein is CASRMTWEDIQYF.

The chain joins TRBV6-5 to TRBJ1-2; a possible D gene is TRBD1 (5 bases). Trimming cost V 6 bases and J 5 bases, with 16 bases left between them. Germline V gene data show CDR1 as MNHEY and CDR2 as SVGAGI. This CDR3 contains 14 residues. The chain's CDR3 is CASSRGGQGYGYTF. CDR3 bases: TGTGCCAGCAGCCGGGGAGGACAAGGGTATGGCTACACCTTC.

The rearrangement links TRBV6-5 to TRBJ2-7; 9 nucleotides line up with TRBD1. The ends lost 5 bases at V and 4 bases at J; junction bases unmatched: 9. The CDR3 spans 15 residues. From germline, CDR1 is MNHEY and CDR2 SVGAGI. CDR3 protein: CASSRAGTGKYEQYF. In nucleotides, the CDR3 is TGTGCCAGCAGTCGGGCCGGGACAGGGAAGTACGAGCAGTACTTC.

The chain joins TRBV18 to TRBJ2-3; D is undetermined. Germline values: CDR1 KGHSH, CDR2 LQKENI. Between the trimmed V and J ends, which lost 1 base and 1 base, there was a span of 3 bases. This CDR3 is 13 amino acids long. The CDR3 DNA is TGTGCCAGCTCACCACAGCGCACAGATACGCAGTATTTT. Residues: CASSPQRTDTQYF.